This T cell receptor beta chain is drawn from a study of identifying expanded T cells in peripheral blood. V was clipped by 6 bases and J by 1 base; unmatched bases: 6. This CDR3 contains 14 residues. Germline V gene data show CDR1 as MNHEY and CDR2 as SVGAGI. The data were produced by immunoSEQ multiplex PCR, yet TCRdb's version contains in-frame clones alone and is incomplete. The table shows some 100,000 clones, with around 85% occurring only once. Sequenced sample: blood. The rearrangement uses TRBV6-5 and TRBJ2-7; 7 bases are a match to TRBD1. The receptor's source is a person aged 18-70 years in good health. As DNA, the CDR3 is TGTGCCAGCAGGCGAGACAGGGATTCCTACGAGCAGTACTTC. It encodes CASRRDRDSYEQYF.